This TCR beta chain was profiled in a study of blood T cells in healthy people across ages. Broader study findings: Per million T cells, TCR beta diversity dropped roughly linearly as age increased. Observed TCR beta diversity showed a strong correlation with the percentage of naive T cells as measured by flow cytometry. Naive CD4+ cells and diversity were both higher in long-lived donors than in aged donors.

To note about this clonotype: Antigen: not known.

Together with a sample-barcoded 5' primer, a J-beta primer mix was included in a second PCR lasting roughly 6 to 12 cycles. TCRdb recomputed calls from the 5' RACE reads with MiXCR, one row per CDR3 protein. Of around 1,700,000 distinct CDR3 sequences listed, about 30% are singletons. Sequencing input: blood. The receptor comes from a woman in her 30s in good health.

CDR3 nucleotides: TGTGCCAGCAGCACGCAGGGACAGGGTAACTACGAGCAGTACTTC. Translated, it gives CASSTQGQGNYEQYF. This chain links TRBV7-2 with TRBJ2-7, with 9 bases aligning to TRBD1. The CDR3 length is 15 residues. Germline loops: CDR1 SGHTA, CDR2 FQGNSA. V lost 5 bases to trimming and J lost 3 bases; unmatched junction nucleotides: 8.